These T cell receptor beta chains were read from a single sample in a study of blood T cell repertoires in COVID-19. TCRdb keeps only in-frame clones here, not all; method: immunoSEQ multiplex PCR. The data show 70,000 to 100,000 clones, with approximately 86% seen just once and roughly 8.1% held by the top ten. The sample taken for sequencing was peripheral blood. These receptors originate from a woman aged 70-85 years with acute or convalescent COVID-19. CDR3s include the opening cysteine and the closing phenylalanine or tryptophan. A D gene is named only where the DNA matches it firmly. Not every row has a clone size; where given, it reads once, few, many or a size class.

V gene,J gene,clone size,D gene,CDR3 protein,CDR3 DNA
TRBV5-4,TRBJ2-1,NA,TRBD2,CASSQGTSFRNEQFF,TGTGCCAGCAGTCAAGGGACTAGCTTTAGGAATGAGCAGTTCTTC
TRBV4-1,TRBJ2-1,NA,TRBD2,CASSPTKGRTSGVPYNEQFF,TGCGCCAGCAGCCCAACCAAAGGGAGGACTAGCGGGGTCCCCTACAATGAGCAGTTCTTC
TRBV5-1,TRBJ2-3,NA,TRBD2,CASSTGLAGGPRLVTDTQYF,TGCGCCAGCAGCACGGGACTAGCGGGAGGGCCGAGGTTAGTCACAGATACGCAGTATTTT
TRBV6-5,TRBJ2-5,once,NA,CASSYSSSRETQYF,TGTGCCAGCAGTTACTCGTCTAGCCGTGAGACCCAGTACTTC
TRBV4-1,TRBJ2-3,NA,NA,CASSQVPPHGGTTDTQYF,TGCGCCAGCAGCCAAGTTCCGCCCCATGGGGGGACCACAGATACGCAGTATTTT
TRBV28,TRBJ1-5,NA,TRBD1,CASSWTGRGDQPQHF,TGTGCCAGCAGTTGGACAGGGAGGGGGGATCAGCCCCAGCATTTT
TRBV7-9,TRBJ2-7,NA,NA,CASSLEGDYAGEQYF,TGTGCCAGCAGCTTAGAGGGAGACTATGCGGGCGAGCAGTACTTC
TRBV5-1,TRBJ2-1,few,TRBD2,CASSPGTGGPYNEQFF,TGCGCCAGCAGCCCCGGTACGGGGGGGCCCTACAATGAGCAGTTCTTC
TRBV18,TRBJ1-4,once,TRBD1,CASSPNRGQRMQKLFF,TGTGCCAGCTCACCCAACAGGGGCCAGCGGATGCAAAAACTGTTTTTT
TRBV5-1,TRBJ1-4,NA,NA,CASSLTGTTNEKLFF,TGCGCCAGCAGCTTGACAGGGACGACTAATGAAAAACTGTTTTTT
TRBV3-1/TRBV3-2,TRBJ2-4,NA,TRBD1,CASSQVPGQGRSAKNIQYF,TGTGCCAGCAGCCAAGTCCCGGGACAGGGGAGGTCGGCCAAAAACATTCAGTACTTC
TRBV28,TRBJ1-1,NA,TRBD1,CATNRATGVVDTEAFF,TGTGCCACTAACAGGGCCACAGGGGTAGTTGACACTGAAGCTTTCTTT
TRBV3-1/TRBV3-2,TRBJ2-1,NA,TRBD2,CASSKTGTRKFYEQFF,TGTGCCAGCAGTAAAACCGGGACTAGGAAGTTCTATGAGCAGTTCTTC
TRBV7-3,TRBJ2-5,once,TRBD1,CASSIDREETQYF,TGTGCCAGCAGCATAGACAGGGAAGAGACCCAGTACTTC
TRBV19,TRBJ2-1,NA,TRBD1,CASSIRTGGFGRNEQFF,TGTGCCAGTAGTATCCGAACAGGGGGCTTCGGCAGGAATGAGCAGTTCTTC
TRBV5-1,TRBJ2-1,NA,NA,CASSSRGSYNEQFF,TGCGCCAGCAGTAGCAGGGGTTCTTACAATGAGCAGTTCTTC
TRBV29-1,TRBJ2-5,NA,TRBD1,CSVEFPSFRGQETQYF,TGCAGCGTCGAATTTCCCTCATTCAGGGGGCAAGAGACCCAGTACTTC
TRBV4-1,TRBJ2-7,few,NA,CASSQGVSYEQYF,TGCGCCAGCAGCCAGGGAGTCTCCTACGAGCAGTACTTC
TRBV10-3,TRBJ2-1,NA,TRBD2,CAISGKGLGPNEQFF,TGTGCCATCAGTGGAAAGGGACTAGGACCCAATGAGCAGTTCTTC
TRBV28,TRBJ1-1,few,TRBD1,CASSLKTGAGNTEAFF,TGTGCCAGCAGTTTAAAAACAGGGGCCGGGAACACTGAAGCTTTCTTT
TRBV12-3/TRBV12-4,TRBJ2-1,NA,NA,CASSLRRYNEQFF,TGTGCCAGCAGTTTGAGGCGGTACAATGAGCAGTTCTTC
TRBV18,TRBJ1-2,NA,NA,CASSPSLDYGYTF,TGTGCCAGCTCACCTTCTTTAGACTATGGCTACACCTTC
TRBV7-9,TRBJ1-2,NA,TRBD1,CASSAGTDNHYTF,TGTGCCAGCAGCGCCGGGACAGATAATCACTACACCTTC
TRBV5-5,TRBJ1-6,NA,NA,CASSPVGGLTYNSPLHF,TGTGCCAGCAGCCCGGTCGGGGGGCTGACCTATAATTCACCCCTCCACTTT
TRBV29-1,TRBJ2-1,NA,NA,CSGEYNEQFF,TGCAGCGGCGAATACAATGAGCAGTTCTTC
TRBV28,TRBJ1-1,few,TRBD1,CASSFLSRGMNTEAFF,TGTGCCAGCAGTTTTTTATCCAGGGGGATGAACACTGAAGCTTTCTTT
TRBV19,TRBJ1-4,NA,NA,CASTKRPLSNEKLFF,TGTGCCAGTACTAAACGCCCGCTTTCTAATGAAAAACTGTTTTTT
TRBV5-6,TRBJ1-1,NA,NA,CASSMGQINTEAFF,TGTGCCAGCAGCATGGGACAAATAAACACTGAAGCTTTCTTT
TRBV10-3,TRBJ2-1,once,TRBD2,CAISGLAGNYNEQFF,TGTGCCATCAGCGGACTAGCGGGAAACTACAATGAGCAGTTCTTC
TRBV7-9,TRBJ2-1,NA,NA,CASSSGDRAYNEQFF,TGTGCCAGCAGCTCAGGGGATCGGGCCTACAATGAGCAGTTCTTC
TRBV5-4,TRBJ1-1,NA,NA,CASSLREVNTEAFF,TGTGCCAGCAGCTTGAGGGAGGTGAACACTGAAGCTTTCTTT
TRBV11-2,TRBJ2-3,NA,NA,CASSPGWQGGDTQYF,TGTGCCAGCAGCCCAGGGTGGCAGGGGGGTGATACGCAGTATTTT
TRBV24-1,TRBJ1-3,NA,NA,CATMGSSGNTIYF,TGTGCCACCATGGGGAGCTCTGGAAACACCATATATTTT
TRBV18,TRBJ2-7,NA,TRBD1,CASSPATGSYEQYF,TGTGCCAGCTCACCGGCGACAGGGTCCTACGAGCAGTACTTC
TRBV7-3,TRBJ1-1,NA,NA,CASSLTRGGEAFF,TGTGCCAGCAGCTTAACAAGGGGTGGTGAAGCTTTCTTT
TRBV11-2,TRBJ2-1,NA,NA,CASSLNGRAYNEQFF,TGTGCCAGCAGCTTAAACGGGAGAGCGTACAATGAGCAGTTCTTC
TRBV7-2,TRBJ2-4,once,NA,CASSFDRAKNIQYF,TGTGCCAGCAGCTTCGACAGGGCCAAAAACATTCAGTACTTC
TRBV9,TRBJ1-1,NA,NA,CASSVAGIGTEAFF,TGTGCCAGCAGCGTAGCAGGGATCGGGACTGAAGCTTTCTTT
TRBV7-9,TRBJ1-2,NA,NA,CASSTSGAYLGGYTF,TGTGCCAGCAGCACAAGCGGGGCTTATCTCGGTGGCTACACCTTC
TRBV11-2,TRBJ2-7,NA,TRBD2,CASSLDAKLAGNYEQYF,TGTGCCAGCAGCTTAGATGCTAAACTAGCGGGAAACTACGAGCAGTACTTC
TRBV13,TRBJ2-2,NA,NA,CASSLTSTGELFF,TGTGCCAGCAGCTTAACAAGCACCGGGGAGCTGTTTTTT
TRBV28,TRBJ1-5,NA,NA,CASSFSGESNQPQHF,TGTGCCAGCAGTTTTTCCGGGGAGAGCAATCAGCCCCAGCATTTT
TRBV7-3,TRBJ2-3,NA,NA,CASSPTRDRGPSGRALLDTQYF,TGTGCCAGCAGCCCCACCCGGGACAGGGGGCCTAGCGGGAGGGCATTATTAGATACGCAGTATTTT
TRBV27,TRBJ2-1,NA,NA,CASAVSGSSYNEQFF,TGTGCCAGCGCAGTTAGCGGCAGCTCCTACAATGAGCAGTTCTTC
TRBV5-1,TRBJ2-5,NA,TRBD2,CASSFHLLAEGGTQYF,TGCGCCAGCAGCTTCCACTTACTAGCGGAGGGGGGGACCCAGTACTTC
TRBV28,TRBJ1-2,few,NA,CASTGAKDLRDGYTF,TGTGCCAGCACAGGGGCCAAGGATCTACGGGATGGCTACACCTTC
TRBV7-8,TRBJ2-3,NA,TRBD2,CASSLNGMLAGTDTQYF,TGTGCCAGCAGCTTAAATGGAATGCTAGCGGGCACAGATACGCAGTATTTT
TRBV7-8,TRBJ2-2,NA,TRBD2,CASQSGGANTGELFF,TGTGCCAGCCAAAGCGGGGGGGCGAACACCGGGGAGCTGTTTTTT
TRBV14,TRBJ1-5,NA,NA,CASSQTVGARSSMSNQPQHF,TGTGCCAGCAGCCAAACGGTAGGGGCCCGAAGTTCTATGAGCAATCAGCCCCAGCATTTT
TRBV18,TRBJ2-2,NA,TRBD1,CASSPGTGGPTGELFF,TGTGCCAGCTCACCAGGGACAGGGGGGCCAACCGGGGAGCTGTTTTTT
TRBV29-1,TRBJ2-1,NA,NA,CSERPSGRSGEQFF,TGCTCCGAAAGACCTAGTGGGAGATCGGGTGAGCAGTTCTTC
TRBV3-1/TRBV3-2,TRBJ1-5,NA,NA,CASSQDYSNQPQHF,TGTGCCAGCAGCCAGGACTATAGCAATCAGCCCCAGCATTTT
TRBV7-2,TRBJ2-5,NA,TRBD2,CASRYTSGRTQETQYF,TGTGCCAGCAGATATACTAGCGGGAGGACCCAAGAGACCCAGTACTTC
TRBV9,TRBJ1-4,NA,NA,CASSEQGTGEKLFF,TGTGCCAGCAGCGAACAGGGTACAGGGGAAAAACTGTTTTTT
TRBV29-1,TRBJ1-2,NA,TRBD1,CSVSPTGGNYGYTF,TGCAGCGTGTCGCCGACAGGGGGTAACTATGGCTACACCTTC